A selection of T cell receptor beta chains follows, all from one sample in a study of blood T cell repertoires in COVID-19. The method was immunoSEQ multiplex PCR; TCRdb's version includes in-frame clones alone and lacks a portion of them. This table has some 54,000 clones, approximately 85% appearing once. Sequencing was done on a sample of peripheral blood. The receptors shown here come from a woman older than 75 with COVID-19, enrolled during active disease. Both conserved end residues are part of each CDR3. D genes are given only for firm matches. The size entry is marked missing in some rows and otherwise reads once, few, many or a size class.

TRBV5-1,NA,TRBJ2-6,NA,CASSFSGSPSGANVLTF,TGCGCCAGCAGCTTTTCTGGCTCTCCCTCTGGGGCCAACGTCCTGACTTTC
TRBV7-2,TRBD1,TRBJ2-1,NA,CASSLDRGSYNEQFF,TGTGCCAGCAGCCTGGACAGGGGGTCCTACAATGAGCAGTTCTTC
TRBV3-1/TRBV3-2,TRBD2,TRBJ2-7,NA,CASSHTSGRGEQYF,TGTGCCAGCAGCCATACTAGCGGGAGAGGCGAGCAGTACTTC
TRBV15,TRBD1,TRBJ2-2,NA,CATSREGQGGGELFF,TGTGCCACCAGCAGAGAGGGACAGGGAGGAGGGGAGCTGTTTTTT
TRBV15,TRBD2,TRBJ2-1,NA,CATSSSGSLYNEQFF,TGTGCCACCAGCAGTAGCGGGTCACTTTACAATGAGCAGTTCTTC
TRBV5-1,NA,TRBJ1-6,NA,CASSLGGDSSYNSPLHF,TGCGCCAGCAGCCTGGGGGGAGATAGCTCCTATAATTCACCCCTCCACTTT
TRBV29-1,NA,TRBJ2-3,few,CSVVSGVHSTDTQYF,TGCAGCGTTGTGTCCGGGGTGCATAGCACAGATACGCAGTATTTT
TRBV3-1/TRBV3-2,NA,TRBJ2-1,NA,CASSQDIWTDNEQFF,TGTGCCAGCAGCCAAGATATCTGGACAGACAATGAGCAGTTCTTC
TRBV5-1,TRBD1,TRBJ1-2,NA,CASSRGQDLVGGYTF,TGCGCCAGCAGCCGGGGACAGGACTTGGTTGGGGGCTACACCTTC
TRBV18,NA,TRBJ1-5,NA,CASSPQGYGNQPQHF,TGTGCCAGCTCACCGCAGGGATACGGCAATCAGCCCCAGCATTTT
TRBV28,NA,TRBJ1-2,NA,CASGVDYGYTF,TGTGCCAGCGGAGTGGATTATGGCTACACCTTC
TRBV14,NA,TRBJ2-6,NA,CASSPQLGQTISGANVLTF,TGTGCCAGCAGCCCCCAACTTGGACAGACGATCTCTGGGGCCAACGTCCTGACTTTC
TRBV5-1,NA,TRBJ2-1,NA,CASSLSLAGNEQFF,TGCGCCAGCAGCTTGAGTCTAGCCGGCAATGAGCAGTTCTTC
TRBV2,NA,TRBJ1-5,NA,CASSFDRLKQPQHF,TGTGCCAGCAGTTTCGACAGGCTCAAACAGCCCCAGCATTTT
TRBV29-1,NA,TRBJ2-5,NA,CSVASETQYF,TGCAGCGTTGCATCAGAGACCCAGTACTTC
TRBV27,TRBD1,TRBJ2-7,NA,CASSRTGTGSYEQYF,TGTGCCAGCAGTCGAACCGGGACAGGGTCCTACGAGCAGTACTTC
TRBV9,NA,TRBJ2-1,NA,CASSVVQDNEQFF,TGTGCCAGCAGCGTAGTTCAGGACAATGAGCAGTTCTTC
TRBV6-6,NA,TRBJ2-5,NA,CASRVRAYQETQYF,TGTGCCAGCAGGGTTAGAGCGTACCAAGAGACCCAGTACTTC
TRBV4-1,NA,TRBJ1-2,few,CASSQVGQRTSGYTF,TGCGCCAGCAGCCAAGTAGGACAGAGGACTTCTGGCTACACCTTC
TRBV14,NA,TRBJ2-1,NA,CASSQVGAESTSWVNEQFF,TGTGCCAGCAGCCAAGTTGGGGCGGAGTCGACTAGTTGGGTCAATGAGCAGTTCTTC
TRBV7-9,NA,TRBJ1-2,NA,CASSLSLGQNGYTF,TGTGCCAGCAGCTTAAGCCTGGGGCAGAATGGCTACACCTTC
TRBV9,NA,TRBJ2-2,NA,CASSVGLDTGELFF,TGTGCCAGCAGCGTAGGTTTAGACACCGGGGAGCTGTTTTTT
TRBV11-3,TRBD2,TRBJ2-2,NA,CASSLDPTLAGYTGELFF,TGTGCCAGCAGCTTAGACCCCACGCTAGCGGGCTACACCGGGGAGCTGTTTTTT
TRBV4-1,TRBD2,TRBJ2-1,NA,CASSQPGLAYNEQFF,TGCGCCAGCAGCCAACCGGGACTAGCCTACAATGAGCAGTTCTTC
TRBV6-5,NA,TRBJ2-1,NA,CASSYGPDEQFF,TGTGCCAGCAGTTACGGGCCGGATGAGCAGTTCTTC
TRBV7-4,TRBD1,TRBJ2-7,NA,CASSDRTGGSYEQYF,TGTGCCAGCAGCGACCGGACAGGGGGATCCTACGAGCAGTACTTC
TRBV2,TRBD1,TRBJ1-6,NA,CASSEEGTGVSPLHF,TGTGCCAGCAGTGAAGAGGGGACAGGGGTTTCACCCCTCCACTTT
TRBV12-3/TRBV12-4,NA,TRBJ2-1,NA,CASSTHGNEQFF,TGTGCCAGCAGCACCCACGGTAATGAGCAGTTCTTC
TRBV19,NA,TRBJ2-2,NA,CASSMQSAGELFF,TGTGCCAGTAGTATGCAGTCCGCCGGGGAGCTGTTTTTT
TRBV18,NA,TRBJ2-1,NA,CASSPPNPNEQFF,TGTGCCAGCTCACCGCCTAATCCCAATGAGCAGTTCTTC
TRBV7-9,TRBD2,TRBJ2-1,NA,CASSLTSVPRNEQFF,TGTGCCAGCAGCTTAACTAGCGTCCCACGCAATGAGCAGTTCTTC
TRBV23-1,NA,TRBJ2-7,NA,CASSQSKGQGTYEQYF,TGCGCCAGCAGTCAATCGAAGGGGCAGGGGACCTACGAGCAGTACTTC
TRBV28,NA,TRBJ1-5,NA,CASTLAGNQPQHF,TGTGCCAGCACCCTGGCGGGCAATCAGCCCCAGCATTTT
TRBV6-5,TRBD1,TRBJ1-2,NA,CASRHTGEGAGGYTF,TGTGCCAGCAGGCACACAGGGGAAGGGGCAGGAGGCTACACCTTC
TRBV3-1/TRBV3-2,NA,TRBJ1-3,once,CASSPNSHSGNTIYF,TGTGCCAGCAGCCCCAATAGCCACTCTGGAAACACCATATATTTT
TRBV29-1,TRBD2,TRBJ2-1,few,CSVGAAGGYSEQFF,TGCAGCGTTGGAGCAGCGGGAGGTTACAGTGAGCAGTTCTTC
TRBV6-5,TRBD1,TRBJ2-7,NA,CASAGTASYEQYF,TGTGCCAGCGCCGGGACAGCCTCCTACGAGCAGTACTTC
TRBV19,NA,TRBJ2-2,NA,CASSNRQNTGELFF,TGTGCCAGTAGTAACCGACAGAACACCGGGGAGCTGTTTTTT
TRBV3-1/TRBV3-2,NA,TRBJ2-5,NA,CASSSRGPNIQYF,TGTGCCAGCAGCTCCCGGGGTCCAAATATCCAGTACTTC
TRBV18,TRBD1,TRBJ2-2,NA,CASSGQLNTGELFF,TGTGCCAGCTCGGGACAGCTGAACACCGGGGAGCTGTTTTTT
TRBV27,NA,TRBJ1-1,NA,CASSFSGTTRSEAFF,TGTGCCAGCAGTTTTAGCGGGACTACGAGATCTGAAGCTTTCTTT
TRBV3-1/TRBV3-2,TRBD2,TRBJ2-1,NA,CASSQRTSRPNNEQFF,TGTGCCAGCAGCCAACGGACTAGTCGACCGAACAATGAGCAGTTCTTC
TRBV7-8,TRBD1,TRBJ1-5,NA,CASSSTTGTVYNQPQHF,TGTGCCAGCAGCTCAACCACCGGGACAGTTTACAATCAGCCCCAGCATTTT
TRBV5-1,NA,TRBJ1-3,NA,CASSLAGVSGNTIYF,TGCGCCAGCAGCTTGGCGGGAGTCTCTGGAAACACCATATATTTT
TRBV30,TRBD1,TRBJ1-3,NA,CAWSVPIGGRFGNTIYF,TGTGCCTGGAGTGTACCTATAGGGGGCAGGTTCGGAAACACCATATATTTT
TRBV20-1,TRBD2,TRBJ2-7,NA,CSASPTSGMNEQYF,TGCAGTGCTAGTCCGACTAGCGGGATGAACGAGCAGTACTTC
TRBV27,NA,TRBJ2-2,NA,CASSFLAGELFF,TGTGCCAGCAGTTTCCTTGCCGGGGAGCTGTTTTTT
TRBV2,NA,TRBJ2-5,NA,CASSKGRETQYF,TGTGCCAGCAGTAAGGGGCGGGAGACCCAGTACTTC